This entry concerns a single TCR beta chain. The antigen is undetermined. This entry belongs to a study of blood T cells in healthy people across ages. For the second PCR, which ran for about 6 to 12 cycles, a sample-barcoded 5' primer and a J-beta primer mix were used. Any given sample supplied a minimum of 2.5 million CDR3-containing paired-end reads. TCRdb reprocessed the 5' RACE reads with MiXCR, giving one entry per CDR3 protein. Of 1,100,000 or so distinct CDR3 sequences in the sample, 45% were seen once. Study findings and constraints: It was not possible, with unsorted PBMCs, to conclusively compare naive and antigen-experienced cells. The fall in TCR beta diversity per million T cells was roughly linear with age.

CDR1 and CDR2 (germline): KGHDR, SFDVKD. The CDR3 runs 15 residues. V was pared by 1 base and J by 4 bases, with 9 bases between. Sequencing was performed on blood. The chain carries TRBV24-1 and TRBJ2-2, with no clear D. This sequence was found in a woman aged 60-70 years in good health. DNA of the CDR3: TGTGCCACCAGTGATTTATTGGTACCCACCGGGGAGCTGTTTTTT. Protein sequence: CATSDLLVPTGELFF.